A single sample is the source of the 2 T cell receptor beta chains below, sequenced in a study of spatial heterogeneity in lung cancer. MiXCR, applied by TCRdb to the 5' RACE reads, yields one record per CDR3 protein. Of about 70,000 distinct CDR3 sequences in the sample, about 8.2% were seen once. The time point denotes: blood at routine non-recurrence follow-up after resection. The source material was PBMCs, sampled at follow-up. These receptors came from a female donor with early-stage non-small cell lung cancer.

This clonotype came up many times. This chain connects TRBV19 to TRBJ2-1, with a weak D call TRBD1 (6 bases). The CDR3 covers 17 residues. Trimming removed 5 bases from V and 3 bases from J, with 20 bases in between. Germline values: CDR1 LNHDA, CDR2 SQIVND (reference sequence). The CDR3 DNA reads TGTGCCAGTAGTGAGGTGGGGGCAGCCTTCTACTACAATGAGCAGTTCTTC. Translated, it gives CASSEVGAAFYYNEQFF.

At least ten counts were recorded for this clonotype. V usage is TRBV18 and J usage is TRBJ2-1; possibly TRBD2 for D (5 bases). Germline-derived CDR1 and CDR2 are KGHSH and LQKENI. This CDR3 is built from 11 residues. Trimming removed 2 bases at V and 12 bases at J, with 8 bases between. The CDR3 sequence is CASSPETTQFF. CDR3 bases: TGTGCCAGCTCACCAGAGACTACGCAGTTCTTC.